The text below deals with one TCR beta chain. The target antigen is unknown. Germline V lookup: CDR1 SGHTA, CDR2 FQGNSA. Trimming cost V 5 bases and J 2 bases, with 18 bases left between them. CDR3 length: 16 amino acids. TCRdb reprocessed the reads with MiXCR, giving one entry per CDR3 protein. Counted here are 680,000 or so distinct CDR3 sequences, 35% to 45% occurring once; the ten biggest clones make up about 2.8%. The sample comes from a study of T cell repertoires in cytomegalovirus infection. The wider study: Matching HLA type and CMV infection were both indicated by public TCR beta signatures.

Overall study results and limits: The ex vivo response was dominated by HLA-C-restricted CMV-specific TCR beta clonotypes.

V is TRBV7-2 and J is TRBJ1-1; D not resolved. Sequencing was carried out using PBMCs. The sequence came from a human donor in good health (CMV status not recorded). Some clones in this sample may be carry-over from other donors' samples. The CDR3 is CASSPSGVPKNTEAFF. Here the CDR3 DNA reads TGTGCCAGCAGCCCTAGCGGTGTGCCTAAAAACACTGAAGCTTTCTTT.